This is a list of T cell receptor beta chains from one sample in a study of cytomegalovirus exposure and HLA in healthy donors. Sequencing used immunoSEQ multiplex PCR; TCRdb keeps in-frame clones, though not all of them. The table records about 170,000 clones, about 65% of them present only once. The sequencing sample was made of PBMCs. Receptors originate from a girl between 5 and 17 years old in good health and CMV-seronegative. Each CDR3 is given with its conserved first and last residue. The D gene is left open where the match is weak. Only part of the rows carry a size: once, few, many, or a class if the clone is expanded.

clone_size: -
j_call: TRBJ2-1
v_call: TRBV7-9
d_call: -
cdr3_nt: TGTGCCAGCAGCGAGCCGATGGTACAGGGTCCGCTCTTC
cdr3_aa: CASSEPMVQGPLF

clone_size: -
j_call: TRBJ1-1
v_call: TRBV6-1
d_call: -
cdr3_nt: TGTGCCAGCAGTGAGGGACTAAGCACTGAAGCTTTCTTT
cdr3_aa: CASSEGLSTEAFF

clone_size: -
j_call: TRBJ1-1
v_call: TRBV30
d_call: -
cdr3_nt: TGTGCTGAAGGGGCCGGGAACACTGAAGCTTTCTTT
cdr3_aa: CAEGAGNTEAFF

clone_size: -
j_call: TRBJ1-2
v_call: TRBV4-1
d_call: TRBD1
cdr3_nt: TGCGCCAGCAGCCAAGTAGGGGGACAGGGGGCCTCTAACTATGGCTACACCTTC
cdr3_aa: CASSQVGGQGASNYGYTF

clone_size: -
j_call: TRBJ2-5
v_call: TRBV5-4
d_call: TRBD2
cdr3_nt: TGTGCCAGCAGCTTCGGGACTAGCGCTTCAGAGACCCAGTACTTC
cdr3_aa: CASSFGTSASETQYF

clone_size: -
j_call: TRBJ1-2
v_call: TRBV4-1
d_call: -
cdr3_nt: TGCGCCAGCAGCCCCGAGGCAGTTACGCTCTATGGCTACACCTTC
cdr3_aa: CASSPEAVTLYGYTF

clone_size: few
j_call: TRBJ1-4
v_call: TRBV20-1
d_call: -
cdr3_nt: TGCAGTGCTAGACAGGAGGGAAAACTGTTTTTT
cdr3_aa: CSARQEGKLFF

clone_size: -
j_call: TRBJ2-1
v_call: TRBV7-9
d_call: TRBD1
cdr3_nt: TGTGCCAGCAGCCCTCCGGGACAGGATTACAATGAGCAGTTCTTC
cdr3_aa: CASSPPGQDYNEQFF

clone_size: -
j_call: TRBJ2-5
v_call: TRBV5-1
d_call: TRBD1
cdr3_nt: TGCGCCAGCAGCTTGGGGACAGGAGGAGAGACCCAGTACTTC
cdr3_aa: CASSLGTGGETQYF

clone_size: -
j_call: TRBJ1-3
v_call: TRBV9
d_call: -
cdr3_nt: TGTGCCAGCAGTGCGGTGGGACTGAGCTCTGGAAACGCCATATATTTT
cdr3_aa: CASSAVGLSSGNAIYF

clone_size: -
j_call: TRBJ2-2
v_call: TRBV7-7
d_call: -
cdr3_nt: TGTGCCAGCAGTTCGACTTTGCTCGGGGAGCTGTTTTTT
cdr3_aa: CASSSTLLGELFF

clone_size: once
j_call: TRBJ2-7
v_call: TRBV6-6
d_call: TRBD1
cdr3_nt: TGTGCCAGCAGTCCCGGGACAGGGGCCCTATACGAGCAGTACTTC
cdr3_aa: CASSPGTGALYEQYF

clone_size: -
j_call: TRBJ2-3
v_call: TRBV4-1
d_call: TRBD2
cdr3_nt: TGCGCCAGCAGCCAATATCTAGCGGGGTTAGGAGATACGCAGTATTTT
cdr3_aa: CASSQYLAGLGDTQYF

clone_size: -
j_call: TRBJ1-2
v_call: TRBV20-1
d_call: TRBD1
cdr3_nt: TGCAGTGCTTACAGGGGTGCTGGCTACACCTTC
cdr3_aa: CSAYRGAGYTF

clone_size: -
j_call: TRBJ1-2
v_call: TRBV4-1
d_call: TRBD1
cdr3_nt: TGCGCCAGCAGCCAAGAAGGGCGGACAGGGTTTCGGGGCTACACCTTC
cdr3_aa: CASSQEGRTGFRGYTF

clone_size: -
j_call: TRBJ2-5
v_call: TRBV7-7
d_call: TRBD1
cdr3_nt: TGTGCTAGCAGCCTACAGGGGCAAGAGACCCAGTACTTC
cdr3_aa: CASSLQGQETQYF

clone_size: few
j_call: TRBJ1-3
v_call: TRBV4-1
d_call: TRBD1
cdr3_nt: TGCGCCAGCAGCTCCTCGACAGGGACTGGAAACACCATATATTTT
cdr3_aa: CASSSSTGTGNTIYF

clone_size: -
j_call: TRBJ2-3
v_call: TRBV2
d_call: -
cdr3_nt: TGTGCCAGCAGTGTACGGACTGCGGATACGCAGTATTTT
cdr3_aa: CASSVRTADTQYF

clone_size: -
j_call: TRBJ2-1
v_call: TRBV7-9
d_call: TRBD1
cdr3_nt: TGTGCCAGCAGTCAACAGGGGGTCGTCTACAATGAGCAGTTCTTC
cdr3_aa: CASSQQGVVYNEQFF

clone_size: -
j_call: TRBJ1-1
v_call: TRBV7-9
d_call: -
cdr3_nt: TGTGCCAGCAGCATACAGGGTGGCACTGAAGCTTTCTTT
cdr3_aa: CASSIQGGTEAFF

clone_size: -
j_call: TRBJ1-5
v_call: TRBV7-9
d_call: TRBD1
cdr3_nt: TGTGCCAGCAGCTTAGCGTCCCGACAGGGACACAATCAGCCCCAGCATTTT
cdr3_aa: CASSLASRQGHNQPQHF

clone_size: once
j_call: TRBJ1-6
v_call: TRBV7-9
d_call: -
cdr3_nt: TGTGCCAGCAGCCGAGGGGGTATTAAGGATTCACCCCTCCACTTT
cdr3_aa: CASSRGGIKDSPLHF

clone_size: -
j_call: TRBJ1-1
v_call: TRBV5-1
d_call: TRBD1
cdr3_nt: TGCGCCAGCAGCGGCGACAGGGACACTGAAGCTTTCTTT
cdr3_aa: CASSGDRDTEAFF

clone_size: -
j_call: TRBJ1-1
v_call: TRBV18
d_call: -
cdr3_nt: TGTGCCAGCTCACCTGGTCAGGGGCGATTAATGAACACTGAAGCTTTCTTT
cdr3_aa: CASSPGQGRLMNTEAFF

clone_size: -
j_call: TRBJ2-7
v_call: TRBV7-9
d_call: TRBD2
cdr3_nt: TGTGCCAGCAGCCCCGGGACTAGCGGCTCCTACGAGCAGTACTTC
cdr3_aa: CASSPGTSGSYEQYF

clone_size: -
j_call: TRBJ2-5
v_call: TRBV2
d_call: TRBD1
cdr3_nt: TGTGCCAGCAGTGCGGGGGCAGGGGGCGTTGAGACCCAGTACTTC
cdr3_aa: CASSAGAGGVETQYF

clone_size: -
j_call: TRBJ1-4
v_call: TRBV6-1
d_call: TRBD1
cdr3_nt: TGTGCCAGCAGTGTCTTTGCAGGGGGGAATGAAAAACTGTTTTTT
cdr3_aa: CASSVFAGGNEKLFF

clone_size: -
j_call: TRBJ2-1
v_call: TRBV2
d_call: TRBD1
cdr3_nt: TGTGCCAGCAGTGAACGGGACAGGGGGAATGAGCAGTTCTTC
cdr3_aa: CASSERDRGNEQFF

clone_size: -
j_call: TRBJ2-4
v_call: TRBV1
d_call: -
cdr3_nt: TGCACCAGCAGCCAAGGGATTAGCGGGGGGCCCAGACTAGCCAAAAACATTCAGTACTTC
cdr3_aa: CTSSQGISGGPRLAKNIQYF

clone_size: -
j_call: TRBJ1-2
v_call: TRBV5-1
d_call: TRBD1
cdr3_nt: TGCGCCAGCAGCTTCCAGGGGGCCTCTGACTATGGCTACACCTTC
cdr3_aa: CASSFQGASDYGYTF

clone_size: few
j_call: TRBJ2-3
v_call: TRBV2
d_call: TRBD1
cdr3_nt: TGTGCCAGCAGCGACCGACAGGGGAGCGCTATTGATACGCAGTATTTT
cdr3_aa: CASSDRQGSAIDTQYF

clone_size: -
j_call: TRBJ2-7
v_call: TRBV25-1
d_call: TRBD1
cdr3_nt: TGTGCCAGCAGTGATTCCCCGACAGGGGTGCGAGAGCAGTACTTC
cdr3_aa: CASSDSPTGVREQYF

clone_size: -
j_call: TRBJ1-1
v_call: TRBV6-6
d_call: TRBD1
cdr3_nt: TGTGCCAGCACCACCCCGGACAGGATGAACACTGAAGCTTTCTTT
cdr3_aa: CASTTPDRMNTEAFF

clone_size: -
j_call: TRBJ1-2
v_call: TRBV15
d_call: -
cdr3_nt: TGTGCCACCAGCAGTGACAAGTGGGGCCGGGGGGGCTACACCTTC
cdr3_aa: CATSSDKWGRGGYTF

clone_size: -
j_call: TRBJ2-5
v_call: TRBV6-1
d_call: TRBD1
cdr3_nt: TGTGCCAGCAGTAATACCGGGACAGGATGGGAGACCCAGTACTTC
cdr3_aa: CASSNTGTGWETQYF

clone_size: -
j_call: TRBJ2-7
v_call: TRBV4-1
d_call: TRBD1
cdr3_nt: TGCGCCAGCAGCCAAGATAGGCAGGGGGAGTCCTACGAGCAGTACTTC
cdr3_aa: CASSQDRQGESYEQYF

clone_size: -
j_call: TRBJ1-1
v_call: TRBV5-1
d_call: -
cdr3_nt: TGCGCCAGCAGCTTTAGGGGGGGAGAGAACACTGAAGCTTTCTTT
cdr3_aa: CASSFRGGENTEAFF

clone_size: -
j_call: TRBJ1-1
v_call: TRBV19
d_call: -
cdr3_nt: TGTGCCAGTACCACATCACTGAACACTGAAGCTTTCTTT
cdr3_aa: CASTTSLNTEAFF

clone_size: -
j_call: TRBJ2-1
v_call: TRBV5-1
d_call: TRBD1
cdr3_nt: TGCGCCAGCAGCTTGGCCGGGGACAGCTACAATGAGCAGTTCTTC
cdr3_aa: CASSLAGDSYNEQFF

clone_size: -
j_call: TRBJ2-7
v_call: TRBV25-1
d_call: -
cdr3_nt: TGTGCCAGCAGTGAATTGGGGGGAAGCTCCTACGAGCAGTACTTC
cdr3_aa: CASSELGGSSYEQYF

clone_size: -
j_call: TRBJ1-1
v_call: TRBV29-1
d_call: -
cdr3_nt: TGCAGCGTTGGGGCCAGACGGGGGGGAGAGGCTTTCTTT
cdr3_aa: CSVGARRGGEAFF

clone_size: once
j_call: TRBJ2-5
v_call: TRBV10-2
d_call: -
cdr3_nt: TGCGCCAGCAGTTTTACAGGGATAGGAGAGACCCAGTACTTC
cdr3_aa: CASSFTGIGETQYF

clone_size: -
j_call: TRBJ1-5
v_call: TRBV2
d_call: -
cdr3_nt: TGTGCCAGCAGTGCTGTAGGGGGTCAGGTAAATAGCAATCAGCCCCAGCATTTT
cdr3_aa: CASSAVGGQVNSNQPQHF

clone_size: -
j_call: TRBJ1-2
v_call: TRBV9
d_call: -
cdr3_nt: TGTGCCAGCAGCGTAGCGGACGGAGGCTATGGCTACACCTTC
cdr3_aa: CASSVADGGYGYTF

clone_size: -
j_call: TRBJ1-2
v_call: TRBV10-2
d_call: -
cdr3_nt: TGCGCCAGCAGTGCCGTCGAAACAGGCGACTATGGCTACACCTTC
cdr3_aa: CASSAVETGDYGYTF

clone_size: -
j_call: TRBJ1-2
v_call: TRBV15
d_call: -
cdr3_nt: TGTGCCACACCCCGCCGGGGTATCGTTGGCTACACCTTC
cdr3_aa: CATPRRGIVGYTF

clone_size: -
j_call: TRBJ1-4
v_call: TRBV5-1
d_call: -
cdr3_nt: TGCGCCAGCAAGACAGTAGCAACTAATGAAAAACTGTTTTTT
cdr3_aa: CASKTVATNEKLFF

clone_size: -
j_call: TRBJ1-4
v_call: TRBV6-1
d_call: -
cdr3_nt: TGTGCCAGCAACGGACAGAGTAATGAAAAACTGTTTTTT
cdr3_aa: CASNGQSNEKLFF

clone_size: -
j_call: TRBJ2-5
v_call: TRBV19
d_call: -
cdr3_nt: TGTGCCAGTAGTTCCCATGTGGGGGGCCAAGAGACCCAGTACTTC
cdr3_aa: CASSSHVGGQETQYF